Listed below are T cell receptor beta chains from one sample, sequenced in a study of cytomegalovirus exposure and HLA in healthy donors. Sequencing was performed with immunoSEQ multiplex PCR; in TCRdb, only in-frame clones are kept and a portion is missing. This sample has approximately 140,000 clones; around 77% occur once, and the top ten carry roughly 4.9%. The sequencing sample was made of PBMCs. Receptor source: a woman aged 45-65 years in good health and CMV-seronegative. Both conserved end residues are part of each CDR3. A D gene is named only where the DNA matches it firmly. A row's size may be missing; if present it is once, few, many or a size class.

J | size | length | V | D | CDR3 | DNA
TRBJ1-4 | . | 16 | TRBV5-4 | TRBD1 | CASSLNPTGRAEKLFF | TGTGCCAGCAGCTTGAACCCGACAGGGCGGGCGGAAAAACTGTTTTTT
TRBJ1-1 | . | 13 | TRBV10-1 | . | CASSESRLTEAFF | TGCGCCAGCAGTGAGTCGAGACTCACTGAAGCTTTCTTT
TRBJ1-5 | . | 19 | TRBV9 | TRBD1 | CASSVTFWTGPYSNQPQHF | TGTGCCAGCAGCGTAACCTTCTGGACAGGGCCCTATAGCAATCAGCCCCAGCATTTT
TRBJ2-5 | . | 14 | TRBV5-1 | TRBD1 | CASSSTGSQETQYF | TGCGCCAGCAGCTCGACAGGGAGCCAAGAGACCCAGTACTTC
TRBJ2-3 | few | 15 | TRBV6-6 | . | CASSGGGAATDTQYF | TGTGCCAGCAGTGGAGGGGGGGCGGCCACAGATACGCAGTATTTT
TRBJ1-5 | . | 15 | TRBV2 | TRBD1 | CAGSETGFSNQPQHF | TGTGCCGGCAGTGAGACAGGGTTTAGCAATCAGCCCCAGCATTTT
TRBJ2-5 | . | 17 | TRBV18 | . | CASSPPQGPEFRETQYF | TGTGCCAGCTCACCACCGCAAGGTCCGGAGTTTCGAGAGACCCAGTACTTC
TRBJ2-5 | . | 14 | TRBV21-1 | . | CASSTTSHQEAQYF | TGTGCCAGCAGCACGACTAGTCACCAAGAGGCCCAGTACTTC
TRBJ2-7 | . | 14 | TRBV5-1 | . | CASSLRGISYEQYF | TGCGCCAGCAGCTTAAGGGGGATATCCTACGAGCAGTACTTC
TRBJ1-2 | . | 15 | TRBV6-5 | . | CASSYSWTNSGGYTF | TGTGCCAGCAGTTACTCTTGGACTAATTCGGGTGGCTACACCTTC
TRBJ2-3 | once | 13 | TRBV29-1 | TRBD1 | CSVAQGAEDTQYF | TGCAGCGTTGCTCAGGGGGCGGAAGATACGCAGTATTTT
TRBJ1-5 | . | 15 | TRBV2 | . | CASKGEGNSNQPQHF | TGTGCCAGCAAGGGGGAGGGAAATAGCAATCAGCCCCAGCATTTT
TRBJ1-2 | . | 15 | TRBV4-3 | . | CASSQVSAGNYGYTF | TGCGCCAGCAGCCAAGTGTCCGCAGGGAACTATGGCTACACCTTC
TRBJ2-3 | . | 18 | TRBV12-5 | TRBD2 | CASGFLSSGGSLRDTQYF | TGTGCTAGTGGTTTTCTGTCTAGCGGGGGCTCCTTGAGAGATACGCAGTATTTT
TRBJ1-6 | once | 21 | TRBV18 | . | CASSPSGLGDIIRGSNSPLHF | TGTGCCAGCTCACCGTCAGGCCTCGGGGACATAATTCGGGGATCGAATTCACCCCTCCACTTT
TRBJ1-1 | . | 16 | TRBV6-5 | . | CASSYGRRGGDTEAFF | TGTGCCAGCAGTTACGGACGTAGGGGGGGCGACACTGAAGCTTTCTTT
TRBJ2-7 | . | 14 | TRBV13 | TRBD1 | CASSRTGPLYEQYF | TGTGCCAGCAGTCGGACAGGTCCCCTCTACGAGCAGTACTTC
TRBJ2-2 | . | 15 | TRBV7-2 | TRBD2 | CASTRLAGGGGELFF | TGTGCCAGCACCCGACTAGCGGGGGGGGGCGGGGAGCTGTTTTTT
TRBJ2-2 | . | 14 | TRBV27 | . | CASSLKGIAGELFF | TGTGCCAGCAGTTTAAAGGGGATTGCCGGGGAGCTGTTTTTT
TRBJ2-2 | . | 16 | TRBV11-2 | TRBD1 | CASSLGQGANTGELFF | TGTGCCAGCAGCTTAGGACAGGGCGCGAACACCGGGGAGCTGTTTTTT